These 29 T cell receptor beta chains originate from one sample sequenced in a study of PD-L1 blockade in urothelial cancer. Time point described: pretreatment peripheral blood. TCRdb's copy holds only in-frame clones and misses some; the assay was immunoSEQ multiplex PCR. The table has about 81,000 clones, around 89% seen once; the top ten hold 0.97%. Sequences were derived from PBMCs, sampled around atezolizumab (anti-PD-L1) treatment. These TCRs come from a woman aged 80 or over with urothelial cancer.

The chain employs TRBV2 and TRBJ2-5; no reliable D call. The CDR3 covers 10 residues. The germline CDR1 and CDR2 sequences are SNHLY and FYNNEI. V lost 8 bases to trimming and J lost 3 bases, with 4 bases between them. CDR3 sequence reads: CASEEETQYF. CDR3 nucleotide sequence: TGTGCCAGCGAGGAAGAGACCCAGTACTTC.

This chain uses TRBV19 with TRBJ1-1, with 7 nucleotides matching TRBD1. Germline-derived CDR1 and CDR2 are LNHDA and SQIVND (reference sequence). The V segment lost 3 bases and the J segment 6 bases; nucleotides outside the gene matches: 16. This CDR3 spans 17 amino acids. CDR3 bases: TGTGCCAGTAGTATCTGGACAGGCGGGGATCGGATCGCTGAAGCTTTCTTT. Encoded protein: CASSIWTGGDRIAEAFF.

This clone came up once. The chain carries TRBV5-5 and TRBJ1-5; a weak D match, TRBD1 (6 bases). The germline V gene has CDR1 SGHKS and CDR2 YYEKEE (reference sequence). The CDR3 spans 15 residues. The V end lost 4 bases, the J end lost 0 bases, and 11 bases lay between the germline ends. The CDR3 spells CASSPGQHSNQPQHF. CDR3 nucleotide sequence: TGTGCCAGCAGCCCCGGACAGCATAGCAATCAGCCCCAGCATTTT.

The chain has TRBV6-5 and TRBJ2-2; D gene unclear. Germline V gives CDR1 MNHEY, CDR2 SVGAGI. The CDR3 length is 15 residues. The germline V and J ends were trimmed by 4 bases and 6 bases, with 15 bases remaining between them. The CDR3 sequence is CASSFSLIGAGELFF. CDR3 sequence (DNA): TGTGCCAGCAGTTTCTCCTTGATCGGAGCCGGGGAGCTGTTTTTT.

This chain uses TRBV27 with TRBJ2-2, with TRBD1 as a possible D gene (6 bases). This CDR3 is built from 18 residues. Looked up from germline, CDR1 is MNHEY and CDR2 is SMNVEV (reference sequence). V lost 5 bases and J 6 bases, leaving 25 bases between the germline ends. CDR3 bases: TGTGCCAGCAGTCCGACCCCCGCCAGGGGTATATCGGCCGGGGAGCTGTTTTTT. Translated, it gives CASSPTPARGISAGELFF.

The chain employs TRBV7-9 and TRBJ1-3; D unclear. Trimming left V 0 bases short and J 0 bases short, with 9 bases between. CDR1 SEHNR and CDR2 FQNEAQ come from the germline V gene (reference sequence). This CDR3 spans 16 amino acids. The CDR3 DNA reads TGTGCCAGCAGCTTAGCGCTACAGAGCTCTGGAAACACCATATATTTT. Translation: CASSLALQSSGNTIYF.

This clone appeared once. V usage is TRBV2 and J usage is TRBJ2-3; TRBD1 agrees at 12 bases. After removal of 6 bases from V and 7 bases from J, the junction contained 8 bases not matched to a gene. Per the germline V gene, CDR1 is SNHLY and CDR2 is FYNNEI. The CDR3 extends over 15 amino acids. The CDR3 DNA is TGTGCCAGCAGGGCCGGGACAGGGGGCTGGAATACGCAGTATTTT. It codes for CASRAGTGGWNTQYF.

The CDR3 spells CASSLESSGNTEQFF. CDR3 sequence (DNA): TGTGCCAGCAGCTTAGAGAGTAGCGGGAATACAGAGCAGTTCTTC. This chain connects TRBV7-2 to TRBJ2-1; 8 bases are shared with TRBD2. J lost 10 bases, V lost 1 base, and 9 bases had no gene match. Germline CDR1 and CDR2: SGHTA and FQGNSA. The CDR3 has 15 amino acids. The full variable domain, completed using reference TRBV7-2 and TRBJ2-1, is GAGVSQSPSNKVTEKGKDVELRCDPISGHTALYWYRQSLGQGLEFLIYFQGNSAPDKSGLPSDRFSAERTGGSVSTLTIQRTQQEDSAVYLCASSLESSGNTEQFFGPGTRLTVL.

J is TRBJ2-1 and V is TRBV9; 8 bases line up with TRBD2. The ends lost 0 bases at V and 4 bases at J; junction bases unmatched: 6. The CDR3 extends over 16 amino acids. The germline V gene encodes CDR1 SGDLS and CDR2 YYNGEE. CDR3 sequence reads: CASSVVVAGRYNEQFF. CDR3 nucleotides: TGTGCCAGCAGCGTAGTAGTAGCGGGACGTTACAATGAGCAGTTCTTC.

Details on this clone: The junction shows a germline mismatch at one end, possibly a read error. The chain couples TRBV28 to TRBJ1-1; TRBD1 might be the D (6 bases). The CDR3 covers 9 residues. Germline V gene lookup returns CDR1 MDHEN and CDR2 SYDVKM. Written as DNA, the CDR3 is TGTGCCATCGGCGGGGGGCACGTGTTT. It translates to CAIGGGHVF.

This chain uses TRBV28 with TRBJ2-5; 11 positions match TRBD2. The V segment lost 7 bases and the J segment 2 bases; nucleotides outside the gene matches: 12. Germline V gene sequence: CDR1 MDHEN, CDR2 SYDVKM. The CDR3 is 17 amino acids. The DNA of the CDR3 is TGTGCCAGCACTACAACGACCGGGACTAGCGGTCAAGAGACCCAGTACTTC. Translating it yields CASTTTTGTSGQETQYF.

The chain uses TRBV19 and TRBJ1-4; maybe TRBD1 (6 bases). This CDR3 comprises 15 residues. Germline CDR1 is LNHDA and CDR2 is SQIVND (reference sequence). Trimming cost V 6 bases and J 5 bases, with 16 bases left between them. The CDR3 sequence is CASRLIGQLNEKLFF. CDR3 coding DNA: TGTGCCAGTAGATTGATCGGACAGCTAAATGAAAAACTGTTTTTT.

The CDR3 DNA reads as TGTGCCAGCATGCTACAGGCCGTGGGGACTGAAGCTTTCTTT. This translates into CASMLQAVGTEAFF. The chain combines TRBV2 with TRBJ1-1, with D perhaps TRBD1 (5 bases). This CDR3 has 14 amino acids. CDR1 and CDR2 from the germline V gene are SNHLY and FYNNEI. Trimming removed 7 bases at V and 5 bases at J, with 17 bases between.

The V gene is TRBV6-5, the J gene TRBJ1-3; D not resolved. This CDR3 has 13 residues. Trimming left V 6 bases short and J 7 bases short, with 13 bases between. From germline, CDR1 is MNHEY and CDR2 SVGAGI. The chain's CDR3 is CASRTVWWNTIYF. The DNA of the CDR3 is TGTGCCAGCAGAACAGTCTGGTGGAACACCATATATTTT.

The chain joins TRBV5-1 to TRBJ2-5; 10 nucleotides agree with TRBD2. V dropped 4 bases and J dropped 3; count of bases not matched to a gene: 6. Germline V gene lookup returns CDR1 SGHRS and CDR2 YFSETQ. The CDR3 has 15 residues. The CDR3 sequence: CASSPGSGRKETQYF. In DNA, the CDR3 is TGCGCCAGCAGCCCGGGTAGCGGGAGGAAAGAGACCCAGTACTTC.

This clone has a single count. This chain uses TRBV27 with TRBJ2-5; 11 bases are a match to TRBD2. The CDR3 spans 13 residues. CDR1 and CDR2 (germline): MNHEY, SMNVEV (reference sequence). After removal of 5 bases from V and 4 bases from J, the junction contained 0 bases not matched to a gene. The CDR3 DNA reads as TGTGCCAGCAGTGGACTAGCGGGAGAGACCCAGTACTTC. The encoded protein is CASSGLAGETQYF.

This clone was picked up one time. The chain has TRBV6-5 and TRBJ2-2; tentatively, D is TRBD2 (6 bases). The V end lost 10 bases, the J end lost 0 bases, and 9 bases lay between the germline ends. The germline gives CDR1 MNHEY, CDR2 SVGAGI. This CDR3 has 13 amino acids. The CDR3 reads CATRDSNTGELFF. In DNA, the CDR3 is TGTGCCACCCGGGACTCGAACACCGGGGAGCTGTTTTTT.

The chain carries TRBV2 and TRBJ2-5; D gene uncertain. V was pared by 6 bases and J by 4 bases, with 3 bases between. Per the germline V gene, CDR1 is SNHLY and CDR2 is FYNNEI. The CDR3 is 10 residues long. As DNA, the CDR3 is TGTGCCAGCAGCAGAGAGACCCAGTACTTC. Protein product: CASSRETQYF.

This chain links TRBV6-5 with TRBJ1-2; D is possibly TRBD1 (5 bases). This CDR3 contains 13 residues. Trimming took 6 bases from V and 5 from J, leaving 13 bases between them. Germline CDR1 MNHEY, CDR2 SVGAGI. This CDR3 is CASRDTVGYGYTF. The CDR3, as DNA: TGTGCCAGCAGGGACACCGTCGGTTATGGCTACACCTTC.

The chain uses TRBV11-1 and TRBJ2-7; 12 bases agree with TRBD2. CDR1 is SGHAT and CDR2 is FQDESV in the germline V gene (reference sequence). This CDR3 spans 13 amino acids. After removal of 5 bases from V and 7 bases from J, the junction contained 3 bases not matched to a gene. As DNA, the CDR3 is TGTGCCAGCAGCCGGACTAGCGGGAATGAGCAGTACTTC. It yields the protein CASSRTSGNEQYF. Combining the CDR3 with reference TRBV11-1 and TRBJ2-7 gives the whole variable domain EAEVAQSPRYKITEKSQAVAFWCDPISGHATLYWYRQILGQGPELLVQFQDESVVDDSQLPKDRFSAERLKGVDSTLKIQPAELGDSAMYLCASSRTSGNEQYFGPGTRLTVT.

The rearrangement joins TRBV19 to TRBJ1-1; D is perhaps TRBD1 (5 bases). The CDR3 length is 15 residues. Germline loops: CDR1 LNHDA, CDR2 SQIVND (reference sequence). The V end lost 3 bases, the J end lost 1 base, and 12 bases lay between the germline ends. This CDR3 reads CASSIRKGSNTEAFF. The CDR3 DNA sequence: TGTGCCAGTAGTATCCGTAAGGGGTCGAACACTGAAGCTTTCTTT.

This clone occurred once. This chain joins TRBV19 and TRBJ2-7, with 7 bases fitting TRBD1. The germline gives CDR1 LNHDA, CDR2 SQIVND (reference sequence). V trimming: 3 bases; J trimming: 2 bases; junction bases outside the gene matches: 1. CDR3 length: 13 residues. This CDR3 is CASSIRGTYEQYF. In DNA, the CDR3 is TGTGCCAGTAGTATCAGGGGGACCTACGAGCAGTACTTC.

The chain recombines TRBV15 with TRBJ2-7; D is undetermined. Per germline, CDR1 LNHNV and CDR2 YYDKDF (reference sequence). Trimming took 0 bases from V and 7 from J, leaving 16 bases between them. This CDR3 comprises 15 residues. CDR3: CATSRDLGTRREQYF. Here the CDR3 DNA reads TGTGCCACCAGCAGAGATCTAGGCACCCGAAGGGAGCAGTACTTC. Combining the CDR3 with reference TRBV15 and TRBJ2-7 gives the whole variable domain DAMVIQNPRYQVTQFGKPVTLSCSQTLNHNVMYWYQQKSSQAPKLLFHYYDKDFNNEADTPDNFQSRRPNTSFCFLDIRSPGLGDTAMYLCATSRDLGTRREQYFGPGTRLTVT.

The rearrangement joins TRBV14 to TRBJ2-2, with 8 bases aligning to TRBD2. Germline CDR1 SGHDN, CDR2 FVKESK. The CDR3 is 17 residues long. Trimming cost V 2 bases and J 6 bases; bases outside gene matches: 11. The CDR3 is CASSQFSGSTSPGELFF. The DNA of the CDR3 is TGTGCCAGCAGCCAATTCAGCGGGAGTACATCCCCCGGGGAGCTGTTTTTT.

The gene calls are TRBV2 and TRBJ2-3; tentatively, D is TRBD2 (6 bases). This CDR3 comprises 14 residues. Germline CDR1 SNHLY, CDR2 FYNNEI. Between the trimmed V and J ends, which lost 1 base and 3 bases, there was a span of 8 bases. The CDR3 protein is CASSEVGGTDTQYF. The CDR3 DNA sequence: TGTGCCAGCAGTGAAGTCGGGGGTACAGATACGCAGTATTTT. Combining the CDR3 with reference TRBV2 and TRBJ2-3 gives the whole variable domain EPEVTQTPSHQVTQMGQEVILRCVPISNHLYFYWYRQILGQKVEFLVSFYNNEISEKSEIFDDQFSVERPDGSNFTLKIRSTKLEDSAMYFCASSEVGGTDTQYFGPGTRLTVL.

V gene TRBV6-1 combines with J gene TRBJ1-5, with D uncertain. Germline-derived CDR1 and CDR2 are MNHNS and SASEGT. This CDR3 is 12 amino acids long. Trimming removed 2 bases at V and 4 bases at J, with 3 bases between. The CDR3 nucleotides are TGTGCCAGCAGTGAACGGAATCAGCCCCAGCATTTT. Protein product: CASSERNQPQHF.

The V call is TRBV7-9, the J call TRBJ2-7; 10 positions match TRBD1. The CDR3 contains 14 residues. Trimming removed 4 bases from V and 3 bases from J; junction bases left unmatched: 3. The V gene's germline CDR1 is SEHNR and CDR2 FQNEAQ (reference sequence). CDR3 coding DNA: TGTGCCAGCAGCTCCCGGACAGGGGGCTACGAGCAGTACTTC. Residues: CASSSRTGGYEQYF.

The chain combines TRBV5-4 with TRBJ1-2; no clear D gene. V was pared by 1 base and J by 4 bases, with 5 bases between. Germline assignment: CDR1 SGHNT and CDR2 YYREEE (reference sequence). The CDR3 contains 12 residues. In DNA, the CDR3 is TGTGCCAGCAGCTTGTCCGGCTATGGCTACACCTTC. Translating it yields CASSLSGYGYTF.

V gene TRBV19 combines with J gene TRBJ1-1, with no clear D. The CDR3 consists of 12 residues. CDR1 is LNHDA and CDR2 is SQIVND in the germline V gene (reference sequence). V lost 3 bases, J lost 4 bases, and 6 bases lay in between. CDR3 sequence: CASSIFGTEAFF. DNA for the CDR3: TGTGCCAGTAGTATTTTCGGCACTGAAGCTTTCTTT.